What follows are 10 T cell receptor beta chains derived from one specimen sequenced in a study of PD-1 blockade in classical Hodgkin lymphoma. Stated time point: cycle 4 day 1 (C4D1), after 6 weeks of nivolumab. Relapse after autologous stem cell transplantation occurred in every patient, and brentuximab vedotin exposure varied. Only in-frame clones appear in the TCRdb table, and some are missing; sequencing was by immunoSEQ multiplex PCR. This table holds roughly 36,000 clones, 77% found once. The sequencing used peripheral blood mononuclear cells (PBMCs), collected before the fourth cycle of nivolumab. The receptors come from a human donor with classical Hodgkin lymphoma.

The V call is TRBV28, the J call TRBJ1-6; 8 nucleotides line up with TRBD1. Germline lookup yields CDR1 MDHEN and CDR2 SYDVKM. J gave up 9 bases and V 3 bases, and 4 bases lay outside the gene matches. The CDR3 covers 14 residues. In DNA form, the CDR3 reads TGTGCCAGCAGTTTTAGGACAGGGTTTTCACCCCTCCACTTT. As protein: CASSFRTGFSPLHF.

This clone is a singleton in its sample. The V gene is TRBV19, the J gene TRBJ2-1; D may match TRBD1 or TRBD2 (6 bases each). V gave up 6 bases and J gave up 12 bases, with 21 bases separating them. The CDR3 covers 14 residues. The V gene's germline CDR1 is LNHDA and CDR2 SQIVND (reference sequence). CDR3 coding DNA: TGTGCCAGTAGCCCAACGTCGGGGGCCACGGGGCAGTTCTTC. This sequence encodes CASSPTSGATGQFF.

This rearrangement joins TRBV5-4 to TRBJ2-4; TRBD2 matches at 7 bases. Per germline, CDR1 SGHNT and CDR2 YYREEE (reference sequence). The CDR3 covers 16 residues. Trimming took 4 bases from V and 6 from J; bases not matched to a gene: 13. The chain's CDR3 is CASSRNGGGVRNIQYF. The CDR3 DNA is TGTGCCAGCAGCCGTAACGGTGGGGGGGTCCGAAACATTCAGTACTTC.

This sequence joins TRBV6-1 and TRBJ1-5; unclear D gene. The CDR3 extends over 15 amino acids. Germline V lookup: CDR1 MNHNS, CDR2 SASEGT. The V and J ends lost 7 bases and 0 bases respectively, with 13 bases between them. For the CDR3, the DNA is TGTGCCAGCAAGGCTGGTCGATATAGCAATCAGCCCCAGCATTTT. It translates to CASKAGRYSNQPQHF.

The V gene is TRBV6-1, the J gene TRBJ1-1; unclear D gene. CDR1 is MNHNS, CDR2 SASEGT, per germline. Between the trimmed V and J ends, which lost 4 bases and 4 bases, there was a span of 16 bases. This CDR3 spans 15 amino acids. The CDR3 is CASSVVASGGTEAFF. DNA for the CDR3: TGTGCCAGCAGTGTTGTTGCGTCCGGAGGCACTGAAGCTTTCTTT.

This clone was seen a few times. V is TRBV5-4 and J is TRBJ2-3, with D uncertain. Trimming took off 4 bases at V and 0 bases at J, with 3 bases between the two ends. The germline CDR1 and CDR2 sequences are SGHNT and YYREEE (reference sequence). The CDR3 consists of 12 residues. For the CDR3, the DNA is TGTGCCAGCAGCGTCAGCACAGATACGCAGTATTTT. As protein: CASSVSTDTQYF.

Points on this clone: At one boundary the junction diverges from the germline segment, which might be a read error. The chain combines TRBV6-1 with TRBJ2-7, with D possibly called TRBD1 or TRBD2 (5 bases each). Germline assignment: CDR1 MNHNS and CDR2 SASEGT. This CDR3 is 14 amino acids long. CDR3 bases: TGTGCCAGCAATGAAGAGGGGCCGTCCTACGAGCAGTACTTC. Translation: CASNEEGPSYEQYF.

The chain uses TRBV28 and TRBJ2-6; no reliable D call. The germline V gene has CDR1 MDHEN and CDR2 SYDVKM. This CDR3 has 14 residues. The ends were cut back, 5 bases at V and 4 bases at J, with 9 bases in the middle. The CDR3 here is CASSPPRGANVLTF. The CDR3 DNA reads TGTGCCAGCAGTCCCCCCAGGGGGGCCAACGTCCTGACTTTC.

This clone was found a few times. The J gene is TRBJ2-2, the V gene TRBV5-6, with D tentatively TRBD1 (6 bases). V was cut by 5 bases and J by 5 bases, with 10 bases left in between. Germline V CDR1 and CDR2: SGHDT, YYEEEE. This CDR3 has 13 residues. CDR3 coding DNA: TGTGCCAGCAGGGGTACAGGGACCGGGGAGCTGTTTTTT. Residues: CASRGTGTGELFF.

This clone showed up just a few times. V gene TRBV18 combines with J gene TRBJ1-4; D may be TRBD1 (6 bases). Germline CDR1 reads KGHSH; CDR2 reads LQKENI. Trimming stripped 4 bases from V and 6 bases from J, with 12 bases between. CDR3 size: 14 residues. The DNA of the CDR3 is TGTGCCAGCTCACGAGACAGGCTGGATGAAAAACTGTTTTTT. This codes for CASSRDRLDEKLFF. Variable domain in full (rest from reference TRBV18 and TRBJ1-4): NAGVMQNPRHLVRRRGQEARLRCSPMKGHSHVYWYRQLPEEGLKFMVYLQKENIIDESGMPKERFSAEFPKEGPSILRIQQVVRGDSAAYFCASSRDRLDEKLFFGSGTQLSVL.